This entry is about one TCR beta chain. What it binds is not known. The sample belongs to a study of vaccination and CD4 T cells after COVID-19. The CDR3 loop spans 15 amino acids. CD4+ T cells that had been cultured provided DNA sequenced with the Oncomine TCR Beta short-read assay. MiXCR, run by TCRdb on the PCR reads, gives a single entry per CDR3 protein. Counted here are 13,000 to 15,000 distinct CDR3 sequences, approximately 39% occurring once; the ten biggest clones make up over 12%. The treatment denotes: approximately nine-day PBMC culture with coronavirus spike peptide pools or control peptides (ViraFEST assay).

The sample taken for sequencing was CD4+ T cells from blood, cultured in vitro. This sequence was found in a human donor who had recovered from COVID-19. The rearrangement uses TRBV21-1 and TRBJ1-6; no check of the table's D call, TRBD1, against the DNA was made. TRBV21-1 is deemed a pseudogene. The CDR3 region has the DNA TGTGCCAGCAGCCAAAGGAACAGGGTGGATTCACCCCTCCACTTT. This codes for CASSQRNRVDSPLHF.